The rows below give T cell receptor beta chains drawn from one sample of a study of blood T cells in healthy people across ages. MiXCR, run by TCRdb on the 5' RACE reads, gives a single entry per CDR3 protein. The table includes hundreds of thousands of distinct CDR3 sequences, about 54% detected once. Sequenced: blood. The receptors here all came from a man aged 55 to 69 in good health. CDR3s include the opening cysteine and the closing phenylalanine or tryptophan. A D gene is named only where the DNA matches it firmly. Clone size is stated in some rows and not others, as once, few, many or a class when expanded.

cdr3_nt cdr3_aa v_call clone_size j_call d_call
TGTGCCAGCAGCGTACAGGGCACAGATACGCAGTATTTT CASSVQGTDTQYF TRBV7-9 few TRBJ2-3 -
TGTGCCATCACTCGCGACAGTCAAGAGACCCAGTACTTC CAITRDSQETQYF TRBV10-3 - TRBJ2-5 -
TGTGCCAGCAGCCCCCCCTTTGCTAGCGGGGTCGAGCAGTACTTC CASSPPFASGVEQYF TRBV5-4 - TRBJ2-7 TRBD2
TGTGCCAGCAGTTCGGGGGCCTCCTACGAGCAGTACTTC CASSSGASYEQYF TRBV12-3/TRBV12-4 few TRBJ2-7 -
TGTGCCAGCAGCTTACGGGGGGAGGACTATGGCTACACCTTC CASSLRGEDYGYTF TRBV7-9 - TRBJ1-2 -
TGCAGTGCTAGGATGGGGACGGGGGGTCGGGAGACCCAGTACTTC CSARMGTGGRETQYF TRBV20-1 few TRBJ2-5 TRBD2
TGTGCCAGCAAGAATATGATGAGGGGAGGTGGCTACACCTTC CASKNMMRGGGYTF TRBV6-4 - TRBJ1-2 -
TGTGCCAGCAGCCCGGCAGGGACTTTACATGGTGAGCAGTTCTTC CASSPAGTLHGEQFF TRBV7-2 - TRBJ2-1 -
TGCGCCAGCAGCCATCCTAGCTGGGATGAGCAGTTCTTC CASSHPSWDEQFF TRBV4-1 - TRBJ2-1 -
TGCAGTGCTTCTAGCGGGGCGGGGACTCAAGAGACCCAGTACTTC CSASSGAGTQETQYF TRBV20-1 - TRBJ2-5 TRBD2
TGCGCAAGCACCTCCTGGTCTACGGACAATGAGCAGTTCTTC CASTSWSTDNEQFF TRBV10-2 - TRBJ2-1 -
TGTGCCAGCAGCGTAGGGCCCTATAATTCACCCCTCCACTTT CASSVGPYNSPLHF TRBV9 - TRBJ1-6 -
TGTGCCAGTATGAGGGGGGGGAACAATGAGCAGTTCTTC CASMRGGNNEQFF TRBV2 once TRBJ2-1 -
TGTGCCAGCCGCGCGGGTGAAGGAGATACGCAGTATTTT CASRAGEGDTQYF TRBV18 - TRBJ2-3 -
TGTGCCAGCAGATCGCCGGGACTAGCCAAAAACATTCAGTACTTC CASRSPGLAKNIQYF TRBV7-2 - TRBJ2-4 -
TGTGCCAGCAGCCAAGCGTATCCTTCGGTCACCGGGGAGCTGTTTTTT CASSQAYPSVTGELFF TRBV3-1 - TRBJ2-2 -
TGCAGTGCTAGACAGGACATAAATCAGCCCCAGCATTTT CSARQDINQPQHF TRBV20-1 - TRBJ1-5 -
TGCGCCAGCAGCTTACGCGGGGGGAACACAGATACGCAGTATTTT CASSLRGGNTDTQYF TRBV5-1 few TRBJ2-3 TRBD2
TGCAGTGCTAGGCCGCACTCTAACCAAGAGACCCAGTACTTC CSARPHSNQETQYF TRBV20-1 - TRBJ2-5 -
TGTGCCAGCAGCTTACAAGCGGGGGGATTCCCTGGCCAACAAGAGACCCAGTACTTC CASSLQAGGFPGQQETQYF TRBV7-6 - TRBJ2-5 TRBD2
TGTGCCAGCAGTCCGAGACAGGGAAGCAATCAGCCCCAGCATTTT CASSPRQGSNQPQHF TRBV12-3/TRBV12-4 - TRBJ1-5 TRBD1
TGTGCCAGCAGGCCAGACAGGGGAGGAGGCTACACCTTC CASRPDRGGGYTF TRBV6-6 - TRBJ1-2 TRBD1
TGCAGCGTTGACGCAGCCTCTAGCACAGATACGCAGTATTTT CSVDAASSTDTQYF TRBV29-1 - TRBJ2-3 -
TGTGCCAGCAGTTACTACCCACAGGGTATCACTGGGGCCAACGTCCTGACTTTC CASSYYPQGITGANVLTF TRBV6-2/TRBV6-3 - TRBJ2-6 -
TGCGCCAGCAGCTTGGCCCCCGGATCGCACAATGAGCAGTTCTTC CASSLAPGSHNEQFF TRBV5-1 few TRBJ2-1 -
TGCGCCAGCAGCCCCTTGGCAAGTAATGAAAAACTGTTTTTT CASSPLASNEKLFF TRBV4-1 - TRBJ1-4 -
TGCGCCAGCAGCGAAAGGGCGCAGACCCAGTACTTC CASSERAQTQYF TRBV5-1 - TRBJ2-5 -
TGCAGTGCTAGAGATCAGCTAGCGGGAAACACAGATACGCAGTATTTT CSARDQLAGNTDTQYF TRBV20-1 - TRBJ2-3 TRBD2
TGTGCCAGCAGGGGTGGACTAGCGGGGTCCGAGCAGTACTTC CASRGGLAGSEQYF TRBV2 once TRBJ2-7 TRBD2
TGTGCCAGCGTCCCCTCCGGGACAGGTCCGTTCTTC CASVPSGTGPFF TRBV2 - TRBJ2-1 TRBD1
TGCGCCAGCAGCTGGGGACTAGCGGGGGGGGCGCGTTCCTACAATGAGCAGTTCTTC CASSWGLAGGARSYNEQFF TRBV5-1 - TRBJ2-1 TRBD2
TGTGCCAACAGCGTAGGCGGGACACGATCCTACGAGCAGTACTTC CANSVGGTRSYEQYF TRBV9 - TRBJ2-7 -
TGTGCCAGCAGTTTAATCTACGAGCAGTACTTC CASSLIYEQYF TRBV28 many TRBJ2-7 -
TGTGCCAGCAGTTACGACGCGGAGACCTTCTACGAGCAGTACTTC CASSYDAETFYEQYF TRBV6-2/TRBV6-3 - TRBJ2-7 -
TGTGCCAGCAGCCGCCGAAGGGGGGCTTTTGGTGAGCAGTTCTTC CASSRRRGAFGEQFF TRBV4-2 - TRBJ2-1 -
TGTGCCATCAGTGAGTCACCGGGACAGGGGTCCCATACAGATGGCTACACCTTC CAISESPGQGSHTDGYTF TRBV10-3 - TRBJ1-2 TRBD1
TGTGCCAGCAGTTACTCGTGGGTAGCGGGGACCTACGAGCAGTACTTC CASSYSWVAGTYEQYF TRBV6-5 few TRBJ2-7 TRBD2
TGTGCCAGCAGTAAAGGGACTAGCCTGGATGAGCAGTTCTTC CASSKGTSLDEQFF TRBV12-3/TRBV12-4 - TRBJ2-1 TRBD2
TGTGCTAGCAGCTTGGTATCCGGGGCATACAATGAGCAGTTCTTC CASSLVSGAYNEQFF TRBV5-5 few TRBJ2-1 -
TGTGCCACCCGCAGGCAGGGAGCAGATACGCAGTATTTT CATRRQGADTQYF TRBV24-1 - TRBJ2-3 -
TGTGCCAGCAGCTTATCCGTAGACCGAAGAGAGACCCAGTACTTC CASSLSVDRRETQYF TRBV7-2 few TRBJ2-5 -
TGTGCCAGCAGCTCCCGGGACAGGGGGCTACGTGGCTACACCTTC CASSSRDRGLRGYTF TRBV13 - TRBJ1-2 TRBD1
TGCAGTGCTAGAGACCCGGGAAGGTCCTACGAGCAGTACTTC CSARDPGRSYEQYF TRBV20-1 - TRBJ2-7 -
TGTGCCAGCAGCCTTGACAGGGGGCAGTACGAGCAGTACTTC CASSLDRGQYEQYF TRBV6-5 few TRBJ2-7 TRBD1
TGTGCCAGCAGCTTGCCGCCAGGTTCACCCCTCCACTTT CASSLPPGSPLHF TRBV7-9 few TRBJ1-6 -
TGTGCCAGCTCTCGCTCGAGAACGGACGATAACTATGGCTACACCTTC CASSRSRTDDNYGYTF TRBV18 - TRBJ1-2 -
TGTGCCAGCGCCTCCAGGGGGCCTCCCTACGAGCAGTACTTC CASASRGPPYEQYF TRBV6-6 once TRBJ2-7 TRBD1
TGCAGTGCTAGTTTAGCCAAAAACATTCAGTACTTC CSASLAKNIQYF TRBV20-1 few TRBJ2-4 -
TGTGCCAGCAGCCAGGGCAGGGTACACGGAGAGACCCAGTACTTC CASSQGRVHGETQYF TRBV3-1 - TRBJ2-5 -
TGCGCCAGCAGCGAAGGCCCCGGGGCCAACACCGGGGAGCTGTTTTTT CASSEGPGANTGELFF TRBV5-1 - TRBJ2-2 -
TGTGCCAGCAGCTTATGGGGGGGGATTTCCTACAATGAGCAGTTCTTC CASSLWGGISYNEQFF TRBV7-2 - TRBJ2-1 TRBD2
TGCAGTGCTAGAGGGACTAGCGGCTCGGGGGAGCTGTTTTTT CSARGTSGSGELFF TRBV20-1 - TRBJ2-2 TRBD2
TGCAGTGCTAGTCATAGCGGTGGCCTAGAGACCCAGTACTTC CSASHSGGLETQYF TRBV20-1 few TRBJ2-5 -
TGTGCAATGTCACAGTTTAACACCGGGGAGCTGTTTTTT CAMSQFNTGELFF TRBV6-1 - TRBJ2-2 -
TGTGCCAGCAGTTACTCCGGGACAGCATACAATGAGCAGTTCTTC CASSYSGTAYNEQFF TRBV6-5 - TRBJ2-1 TRBD1